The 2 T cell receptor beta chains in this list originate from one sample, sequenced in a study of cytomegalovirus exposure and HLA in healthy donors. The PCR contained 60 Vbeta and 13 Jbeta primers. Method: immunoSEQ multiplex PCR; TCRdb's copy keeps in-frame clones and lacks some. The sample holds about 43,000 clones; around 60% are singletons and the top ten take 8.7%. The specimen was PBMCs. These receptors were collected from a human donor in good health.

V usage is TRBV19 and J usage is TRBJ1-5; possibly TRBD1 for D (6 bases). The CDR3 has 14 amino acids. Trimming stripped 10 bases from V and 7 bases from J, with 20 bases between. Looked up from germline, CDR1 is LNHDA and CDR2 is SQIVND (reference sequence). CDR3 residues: CATKPGRGGQPQHF. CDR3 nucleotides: TGTGCCACCAAGCCCGGGAGGGGGGGCCAGCCCCAGCATTTT.

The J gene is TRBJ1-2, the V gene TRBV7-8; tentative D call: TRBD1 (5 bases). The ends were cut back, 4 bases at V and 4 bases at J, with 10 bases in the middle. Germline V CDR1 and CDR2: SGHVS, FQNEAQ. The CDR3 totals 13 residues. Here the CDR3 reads CASSSNQGYGYTF. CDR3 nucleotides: TGTGCCAGCAGCTCCAACCAGGGCTATGGCTACACCTTC.